Here is one T cell receptor (beta chain) with its context. Its antigen remains unidentified. This sample is drawn from a study of cytomegalovirus exposure and HLA in healthy donors. The donors were members of the validation cohort comprising approximately 110 subjects, separate from the roughly 690-subject first cohort. This CDR3 spans 13 amino acids. Germline CDR1 is MNHEY and CDR2 is SVGAGI. The V segment lost 8 bases and the J segment 4 bases; nucleotides outside the gene matches: 3. TCRdb's table, derived via immunoSEQ multiplex PCR, lists solely in-frame clones and lacks some. The table includes 210,000 or so clones, 70% to 90% detected once. Study results and limitations: Among TCR beta chains, those listed as cytomegalovirus-associated numbered fewer than 200. The finding came from a later analysis; first-cohort TCR clusters tended to co-occur in the 110 or so validation repertoires.

The specimen was PBMCs. This TCR came from a young woman in good health and CMV-seronegative. The chain joins TRBV6-5 to TRBJ1-1, with 11 bases lining up with TRBD1. The CDR3 sequence: CASGGTGGTEAFF. CDR3 DNA sequence: TGTGCCAGCGGTGGGACAGGGGGCACTGAAGCTTTCTTT.